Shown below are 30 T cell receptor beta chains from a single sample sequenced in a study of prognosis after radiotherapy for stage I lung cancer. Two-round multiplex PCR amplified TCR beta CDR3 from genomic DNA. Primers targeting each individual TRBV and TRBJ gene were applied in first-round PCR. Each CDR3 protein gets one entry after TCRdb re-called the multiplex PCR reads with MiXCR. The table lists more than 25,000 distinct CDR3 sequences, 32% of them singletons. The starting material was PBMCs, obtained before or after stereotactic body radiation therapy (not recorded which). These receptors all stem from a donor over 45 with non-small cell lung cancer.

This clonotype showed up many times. The CDR3 is CASSLGTGVETQYF. The CDR3 DNA is TGTGCCAGCAGCTTAGGGACCGGAGTCGAGACCCAGTACTTC. J is TRBJ2-5 and V is TRBV7-9; no clear D gene. Between the trimmed V and J ends, which lost 1 base and 5 bases, there was a span of 11 bases. Germline-derived CDR1 and CDR2 are SEHNR and FQNEAQ (reference sequence). This CDR3 is built from 14 residues.

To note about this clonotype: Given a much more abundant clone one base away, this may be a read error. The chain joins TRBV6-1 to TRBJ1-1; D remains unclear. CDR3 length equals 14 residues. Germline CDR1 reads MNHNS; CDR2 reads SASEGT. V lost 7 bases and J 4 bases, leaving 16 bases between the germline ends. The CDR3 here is CASKTTWRSTEAFF. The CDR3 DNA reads TGTGCCAGCAAAACTACATGGAGGAGCACTGAAGCTTTCTTT.

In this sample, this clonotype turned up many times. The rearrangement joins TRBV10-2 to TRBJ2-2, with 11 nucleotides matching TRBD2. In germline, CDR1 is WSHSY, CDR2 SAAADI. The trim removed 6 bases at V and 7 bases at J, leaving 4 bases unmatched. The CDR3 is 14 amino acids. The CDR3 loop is CASRAGLAGGELFF. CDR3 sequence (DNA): TGCGCCAGCAGGGCAGGACTAGCGGGCGGGGAGCTGTTTTTT.

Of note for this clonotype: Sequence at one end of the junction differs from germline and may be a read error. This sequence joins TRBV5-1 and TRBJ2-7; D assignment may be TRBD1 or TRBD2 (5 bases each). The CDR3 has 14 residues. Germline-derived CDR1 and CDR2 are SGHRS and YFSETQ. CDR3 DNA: TGCGCCAGCATCTTGTCGGGGACCTCCTACGAGCAGTACTTC. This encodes CASILSGTSYEQYF.

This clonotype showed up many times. The DNA of the CDR3 is TGCGCCAGCAGCTTGGAGGCGGGAGGAACCTACGAGCAGTACTTC. Its translation is CASSLEAGGTYEQYF. The J gene is TRBJ2-7, the V gene TRBV5-1; 8 nucleotides align to TRBD2. Per germline, CDR1 SGHRS and CDR2 YFSETQ. CDR3 length: 15 residues. After removal of 0 bases from V and 2 bases from J, the junction contained 4 bases not matched to a gene.

CDR3 in amino acids: CSARTGSGYTF. CDR3 nucleotides: TGCAGTGCTAGAACAGGGTCTGGCTACACCTTC. The gene calls are TRBV20-1 and TRBJ1-2; D might be TRBD1 (6 bases). CDR1 is DFQATT and CDR2 is SNEGSKA in the germline V gene (reference sequence). Trimming stripped 2 bases from V and 7 bases from J, with 8 bases between. The CDR3 runs to 11 residues.

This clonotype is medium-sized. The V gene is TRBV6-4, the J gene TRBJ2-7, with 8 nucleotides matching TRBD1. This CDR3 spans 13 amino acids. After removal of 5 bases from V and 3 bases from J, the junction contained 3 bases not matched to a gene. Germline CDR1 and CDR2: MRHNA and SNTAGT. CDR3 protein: CASSYDRGYEQYF. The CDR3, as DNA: TGTGCCAGCAGTTACGACAGGGGCTACGAGCAGTACTTC.

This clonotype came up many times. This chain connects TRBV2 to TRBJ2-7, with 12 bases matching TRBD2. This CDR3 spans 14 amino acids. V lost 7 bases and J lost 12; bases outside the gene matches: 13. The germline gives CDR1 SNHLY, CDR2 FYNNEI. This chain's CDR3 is CASIRTGTSGSAYF. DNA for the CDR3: TGTGCCAGCATCCGGACCGGGACTAGCGGGTCGGCGTACTTC.

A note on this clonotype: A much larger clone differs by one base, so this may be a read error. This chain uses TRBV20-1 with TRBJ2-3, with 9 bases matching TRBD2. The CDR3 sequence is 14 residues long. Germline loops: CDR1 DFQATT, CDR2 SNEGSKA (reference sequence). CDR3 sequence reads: CGALSGSKPDTQYF. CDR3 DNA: TGCGGTGCTCTTAGCGGGAGCAAGCCAGATACGCAGTATTTT.

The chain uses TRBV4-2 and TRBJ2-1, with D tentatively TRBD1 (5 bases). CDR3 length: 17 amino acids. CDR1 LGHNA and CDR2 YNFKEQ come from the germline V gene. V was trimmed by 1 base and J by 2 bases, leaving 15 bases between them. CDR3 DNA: TGTGCCAGCAGCCAAGTGGTTCGCAGGGCCGCCTACAATGAGCAGTTCTTC. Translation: CASSQVVRRAAYNEQFF.

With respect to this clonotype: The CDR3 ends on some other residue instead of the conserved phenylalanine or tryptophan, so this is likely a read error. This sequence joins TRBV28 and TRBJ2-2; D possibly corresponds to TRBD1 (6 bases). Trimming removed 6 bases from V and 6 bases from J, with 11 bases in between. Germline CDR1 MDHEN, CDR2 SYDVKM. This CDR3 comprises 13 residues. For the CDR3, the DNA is TGTGCCAGCAGGACAGGAGGTTCCGGGGAGCTGTTTTCT. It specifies CASRTGGSGELFS.

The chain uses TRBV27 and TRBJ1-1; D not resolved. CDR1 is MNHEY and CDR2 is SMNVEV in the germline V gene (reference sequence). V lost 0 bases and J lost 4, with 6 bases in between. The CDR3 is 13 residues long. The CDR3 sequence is CASSLSTGTEAFF. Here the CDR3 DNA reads TGTGCCAGCAGTTTATCGACCGGCACTGAAGCTTTCTTT.

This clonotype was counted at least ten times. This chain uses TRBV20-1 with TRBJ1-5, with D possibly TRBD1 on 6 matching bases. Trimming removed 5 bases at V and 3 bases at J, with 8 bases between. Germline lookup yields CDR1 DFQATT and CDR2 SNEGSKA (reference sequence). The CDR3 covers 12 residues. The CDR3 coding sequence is TGCAGTGCTCGGGACATCAATCAGCCCCAGCATTTT. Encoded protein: CSARDINQPQHF.

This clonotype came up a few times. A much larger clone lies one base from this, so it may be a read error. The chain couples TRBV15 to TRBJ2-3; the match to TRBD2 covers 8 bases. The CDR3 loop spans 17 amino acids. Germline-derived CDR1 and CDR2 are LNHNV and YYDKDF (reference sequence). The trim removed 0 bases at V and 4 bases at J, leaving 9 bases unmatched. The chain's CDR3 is CATSRDPSSGRSDTQYF. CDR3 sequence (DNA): TGTGCCACCAGCAGAGATCCCTCTAGCGGGCGTTCAGATACGCAGTATTTT.

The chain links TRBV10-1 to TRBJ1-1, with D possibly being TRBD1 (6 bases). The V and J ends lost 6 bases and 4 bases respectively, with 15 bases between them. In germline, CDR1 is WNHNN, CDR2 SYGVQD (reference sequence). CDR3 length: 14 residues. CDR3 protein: CASRAQGSGTEAFF. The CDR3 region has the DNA TGCGCCAGCAGAGCCCAGGGGTCGGGCACTGAAGCTTTCTTT.

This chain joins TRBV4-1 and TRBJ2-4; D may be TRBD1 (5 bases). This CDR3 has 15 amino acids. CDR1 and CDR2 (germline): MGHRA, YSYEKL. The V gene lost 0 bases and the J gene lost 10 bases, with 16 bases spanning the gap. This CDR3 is CASSQEALRAGIQYF. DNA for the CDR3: TGCGCCAGCAGCCAAGAAGCTCTCAGGGCAGGAATTCAGTACTTC.

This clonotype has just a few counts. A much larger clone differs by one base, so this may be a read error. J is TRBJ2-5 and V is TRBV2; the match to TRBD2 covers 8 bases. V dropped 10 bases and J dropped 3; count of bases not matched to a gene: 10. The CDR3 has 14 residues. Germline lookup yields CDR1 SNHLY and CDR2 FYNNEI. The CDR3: CAIPSGAGEETQYF. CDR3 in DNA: TGTGCCATCCCTTCGGGAGCGGGAGAAGAGACCCAGTACTTC.

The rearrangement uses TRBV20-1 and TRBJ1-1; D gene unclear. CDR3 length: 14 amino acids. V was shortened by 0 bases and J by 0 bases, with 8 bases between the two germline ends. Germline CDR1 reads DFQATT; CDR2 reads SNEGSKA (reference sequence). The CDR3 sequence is CSARENGVNTEAFF. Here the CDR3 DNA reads TGCAGTGCTAGAGAAAACGGGGTGAACACTGAAGCTTTCTTT.

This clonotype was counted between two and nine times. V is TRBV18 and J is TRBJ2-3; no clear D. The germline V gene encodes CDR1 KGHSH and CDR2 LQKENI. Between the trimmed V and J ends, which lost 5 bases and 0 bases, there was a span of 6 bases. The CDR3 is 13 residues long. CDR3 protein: CASSAASTDTQYF. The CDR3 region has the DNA TGTGCCAGCTCAGCAGCAAGCACAGATACGCAGTATTTT. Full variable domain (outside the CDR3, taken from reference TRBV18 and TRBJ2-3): NAGVMQNPRHLVRRRGQEARLRCSPMKGHSHVYWYRQLPEEGLKFMVYLQKENIIDESGMPKERFSAEFPKEGPSILRIQQVVRGDSAAYFCASSAASTDTQYFGPGTRLTVL.

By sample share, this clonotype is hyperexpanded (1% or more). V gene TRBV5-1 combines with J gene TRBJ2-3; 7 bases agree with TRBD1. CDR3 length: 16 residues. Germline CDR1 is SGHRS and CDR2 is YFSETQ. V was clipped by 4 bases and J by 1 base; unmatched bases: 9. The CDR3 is CASSPEQGTRTDTQYF. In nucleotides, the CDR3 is TGCGCCAGCAGCCCAGAACAGGGGACCCGCACAGATACGCAGTATTTT.

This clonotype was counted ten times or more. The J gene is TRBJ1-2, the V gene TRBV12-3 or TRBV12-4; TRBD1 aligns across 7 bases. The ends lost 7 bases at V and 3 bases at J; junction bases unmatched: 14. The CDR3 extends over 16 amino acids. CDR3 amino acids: CASTPTGFRSDYGYTF. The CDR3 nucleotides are TGTGCCAGCACCCCGACAGGGTTTAGAAGTGACTATGGCTACACCTTC.

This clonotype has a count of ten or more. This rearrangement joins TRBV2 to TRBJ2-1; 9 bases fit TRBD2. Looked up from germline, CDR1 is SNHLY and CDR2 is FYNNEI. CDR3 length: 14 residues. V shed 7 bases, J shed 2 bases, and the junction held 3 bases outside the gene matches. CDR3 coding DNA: TGTGCCAGCACTTCTAGCGGGACCTACAATGAGCAGTTCTTC. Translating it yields CASTSSGTYNEQFF. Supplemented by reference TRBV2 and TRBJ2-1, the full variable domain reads EPEVTQTPSHQVTQMGQEVILRCVPISNHLYFYWYRQILGQKVEFLVSFYNNEISEKSEIFDDQFSVERPDGSNFTLKIRSTKLEDSAMYFCASTSSGTYNEQFFGPGTRLTVL.

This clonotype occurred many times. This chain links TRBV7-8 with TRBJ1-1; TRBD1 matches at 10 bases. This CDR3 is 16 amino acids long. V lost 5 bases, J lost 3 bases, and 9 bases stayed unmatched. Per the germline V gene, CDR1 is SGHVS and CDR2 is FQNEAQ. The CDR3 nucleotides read TGTGCCAGCAGCAAGGGACAGGGGATAAGGTACACTGAAGCTTTCTTT. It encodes CASSKGQGIRYTEAFF.

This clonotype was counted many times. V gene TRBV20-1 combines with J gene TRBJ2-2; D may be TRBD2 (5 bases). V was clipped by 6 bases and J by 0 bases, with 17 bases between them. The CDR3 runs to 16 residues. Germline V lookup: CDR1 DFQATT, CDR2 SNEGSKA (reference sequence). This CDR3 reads CSAKDSFPSNTGELFF. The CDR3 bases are TGCAGTGCCAAGGACTCATTCCCCTCGAACACCGGGGAGCTGTTTTTT.

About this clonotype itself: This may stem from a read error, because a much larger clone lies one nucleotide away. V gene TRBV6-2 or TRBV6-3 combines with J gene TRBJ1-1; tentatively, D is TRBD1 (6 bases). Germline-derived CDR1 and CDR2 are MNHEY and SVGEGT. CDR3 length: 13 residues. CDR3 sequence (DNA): TGTGCCGGCAGAAAACAGGGAAACACTGAAGCTTTCTTT. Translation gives CAGRKQGNTEAFF.

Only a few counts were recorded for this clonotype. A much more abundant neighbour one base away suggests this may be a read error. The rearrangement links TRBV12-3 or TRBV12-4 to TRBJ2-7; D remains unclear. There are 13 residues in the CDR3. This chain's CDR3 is CASSPPLYYERYF. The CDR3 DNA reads TGTGCCAGCAGCCCACCCCTTTACTACGAGCGGTACTTC.

Written as DNA, the CDR3 is TGTGCCAGTAGTAGCCACGGGGGCTGCAATCAGCCCCAGCATTTT. It yields the protein CASSSHGGCNQPQHF. This chain connects TRBV19 to TRBJ1-5, with D possibly being TRBD1 (6 bases). In germline, CDR1 is LNHDA, CDR2 SQIVND (reference sequence). Trimming took off 4 bases at V and 2 bases at J, with 12 bases between the two ends. The CDR3 contains 15 residues.

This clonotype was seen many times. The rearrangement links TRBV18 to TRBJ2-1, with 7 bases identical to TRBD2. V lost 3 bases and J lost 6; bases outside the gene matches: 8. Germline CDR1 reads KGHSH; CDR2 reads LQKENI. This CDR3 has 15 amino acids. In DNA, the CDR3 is TGTGCCAGCTCACCTGGGGAGGGTCGCCGCAATGAGCAGTTCTTC. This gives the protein CASSPGEGRRNEQFF.

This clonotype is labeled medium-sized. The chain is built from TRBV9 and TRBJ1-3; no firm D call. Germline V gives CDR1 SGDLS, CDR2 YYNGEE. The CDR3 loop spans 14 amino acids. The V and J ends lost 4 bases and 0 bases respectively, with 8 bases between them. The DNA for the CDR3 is TGTGCCAGCAGCCTATACTTCTCTGGAAACACCATATATTTT. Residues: CASSLYFSGNTIYF.

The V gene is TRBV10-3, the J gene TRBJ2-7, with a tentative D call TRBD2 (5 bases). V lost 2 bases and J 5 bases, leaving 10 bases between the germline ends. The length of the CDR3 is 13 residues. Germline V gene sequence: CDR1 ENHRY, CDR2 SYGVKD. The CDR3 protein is CAISEPGKNEQYF. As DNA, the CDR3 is TGTGCCATCAGTGAGCCGGGGAAAAACGAGCAGTACTTC.